This T cell receptor beta chain was sequenced in a study of blood T cell repertoires in COVID-19. Overall study context: Samples of COVID-19 (acute and convalescent) were obtained from the United States, Italy and Spain. PBMCs, B-cell-depleted T cells, or T cells were the source of the cDNA or gDNA that made up the material.

Authors' analysis steps: Using reference gene primer amplification, nucleated cell counts were estimated. This table comes from immunoSEQ multiplex PCR, and its TCRdb copy is limited to in-frame clones, with some not included. The V and J calls and clone size were taken over from that table, and D and trimming were inferred from the DNA. The data show about 49,000 clones, with over 90% seen just once and roughly 0.99% held by the top ten. Germline V gene sequence: CDR1 SGHAT, CDR2 FQNNGV. Trimming took off 1 base at V and 7 bases at J, with 10 bases between the two ends. CDR3 length equals 14 residues. Seattle participants joined during active infection and were tracked over time.

The chain couples TRBV11-2 to TRBJ1-4; no clear D. The sequencing input was peripheral blood. This TCR was recovered from a man aged 55 to 70 with COVID-19, enrolled during active disease. The CDR3 sequence: CASSLGGFSEKLFF. CDR3 DNA sequence: TGTGCCAGCAGCTTAGGAGGGTTTAGTGAAAAACTGTTTTTT.